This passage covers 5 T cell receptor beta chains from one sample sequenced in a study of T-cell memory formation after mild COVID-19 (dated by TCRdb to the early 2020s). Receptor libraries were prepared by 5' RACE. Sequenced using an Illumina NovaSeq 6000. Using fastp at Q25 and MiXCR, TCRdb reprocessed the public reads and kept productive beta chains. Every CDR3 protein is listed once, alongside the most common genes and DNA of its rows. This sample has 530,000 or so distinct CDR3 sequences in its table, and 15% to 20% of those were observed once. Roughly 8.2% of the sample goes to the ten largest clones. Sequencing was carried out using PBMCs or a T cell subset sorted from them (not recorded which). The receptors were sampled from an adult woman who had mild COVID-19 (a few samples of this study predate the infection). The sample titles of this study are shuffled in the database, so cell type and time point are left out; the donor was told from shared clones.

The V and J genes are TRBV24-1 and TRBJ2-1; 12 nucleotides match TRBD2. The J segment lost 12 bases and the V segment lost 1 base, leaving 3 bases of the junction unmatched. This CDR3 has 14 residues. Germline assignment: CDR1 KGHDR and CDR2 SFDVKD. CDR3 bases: TGTGCCACCAGTGATTTCCGACTAGCGGGAGTGCAGTTCTTC. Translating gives CATSDFRLAGVQFF.

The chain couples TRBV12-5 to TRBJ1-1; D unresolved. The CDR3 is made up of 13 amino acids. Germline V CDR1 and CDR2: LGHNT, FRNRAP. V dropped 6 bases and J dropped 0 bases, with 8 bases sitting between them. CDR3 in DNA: TGTGCTAGTGGGTTGACTGTGAACACTGAAGCTTTCTTT. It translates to CASGLTVNTEAFF.

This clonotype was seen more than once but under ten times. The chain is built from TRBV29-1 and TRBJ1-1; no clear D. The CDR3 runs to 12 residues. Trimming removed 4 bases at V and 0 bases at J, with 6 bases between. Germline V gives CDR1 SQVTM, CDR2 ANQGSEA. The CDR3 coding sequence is TGCAGCGTTGTGGTTCTGAACACTGAAGCTTTCTTT. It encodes CSVVVLNTEAFF.

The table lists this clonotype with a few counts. CDR3 bases: TGTGCCAGCAGAACAGGGTACCCGGAGACCCAGTACTTC. Its protein is CASRTGYPETQYF. This chain uses TRBV12-3 or TRBV12-4 with TRBJ2-5; TRBD1 is a possible D gene (6 bases). The V and J ends lost 6 bases and 5 bases respectively, with 13 bases between them. This CDR3 contains 13 residues.

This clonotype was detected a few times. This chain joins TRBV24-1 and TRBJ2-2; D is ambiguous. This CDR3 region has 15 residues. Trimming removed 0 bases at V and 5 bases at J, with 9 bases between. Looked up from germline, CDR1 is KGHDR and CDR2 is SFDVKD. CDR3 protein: CATSDLHGKTGELFF. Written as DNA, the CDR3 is TGTGCCACCAGTGATTTGCACGGCAAGACCGGGGAGCTGTTTTTT.